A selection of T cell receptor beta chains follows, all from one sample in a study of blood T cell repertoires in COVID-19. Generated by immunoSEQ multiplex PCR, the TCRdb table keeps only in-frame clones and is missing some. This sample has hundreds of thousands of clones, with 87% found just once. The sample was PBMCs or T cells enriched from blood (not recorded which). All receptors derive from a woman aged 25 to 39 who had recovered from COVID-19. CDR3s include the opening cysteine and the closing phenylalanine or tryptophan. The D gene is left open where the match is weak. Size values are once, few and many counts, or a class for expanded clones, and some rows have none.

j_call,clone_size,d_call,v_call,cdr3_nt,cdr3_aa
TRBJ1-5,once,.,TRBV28,TGTGCCAGCAACATCGCGGGGCGTTCTGATCAGCCCCAGCATTTT,CASNIAGRSDQPQHF
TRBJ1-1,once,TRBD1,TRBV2,TGTGCCAGCAGCGTATTTGACAGGGATGAAGCTTTCTTT,CASSVFDRDEAFF
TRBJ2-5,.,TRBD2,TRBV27,TGTGCCAGCAGTTTCCGCGGGAGTCCCCAAGAGACCCAGTACTTC,CASSFRGSPQETQYF
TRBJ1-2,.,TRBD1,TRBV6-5,TGTGCCAGCCTAATGGACAGGGTAGTAAACTATGGCTACACCTTC,CASLMDRVVNYGYTF
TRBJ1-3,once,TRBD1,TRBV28,TGTGCCAGCAGTCCGACAGGGGGTCGAAACACCATATATTTT,CASSPTGGRNTIYF
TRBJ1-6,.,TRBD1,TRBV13,TGTGCCAGCAGCTTAACCGACAGGGGGAATTCACCCCTCCACTTT,CASSLTDRGNSPLHF
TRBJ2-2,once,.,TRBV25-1,TGTGCCAGCAGTGACATCCGGGACACCCTGAACACCGGGGAGCTGTTTTTT,CASSDIRDTLNTGELFF
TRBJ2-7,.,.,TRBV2,TGTGCCAGCAGACCCAGGACTGTGAACGAGCAGTACTTC,CASRPRTVNEQYF
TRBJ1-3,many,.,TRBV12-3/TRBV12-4,TGTGCCAGCGGGCCCTACTCTGGAAACACCATATATTTT,CASGPYSGNTIYF
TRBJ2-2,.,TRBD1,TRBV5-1,TGCGCCAGCAGCCTTCGACAGGGCGGGACCGGGGAGCTGTTTTTT,CASSLRQGGTGELFF
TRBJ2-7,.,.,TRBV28,TGTGCCAGCAGTTTATGGGAGAGGGAGACCTACGAGCAGTACTTC,CASSLWERETYEQYF
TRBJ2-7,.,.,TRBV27,TGTGCCAGCAGCCCGGGACACGCGTCCTACGAGCAGTACTTC,CASSPGHASYEQYF
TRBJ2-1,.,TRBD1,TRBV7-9,TGTGCCAGCAGCTCGGGACAGAACAATGAGCAGTTCTTC,CASSSGQNNEQFF
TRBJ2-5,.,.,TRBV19,TGTGCCAGTAGTCCCCCTTGGACAGCTCAAGAGACCCAGTACTTC,CASSPPWTAQETQYF
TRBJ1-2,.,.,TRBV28,TGTGCCAGCAGTTTTAGACTTCTAGGTTGGGGCCAGGGTGGCTACACCTTC,CASSFRLLGWGQGGYTF
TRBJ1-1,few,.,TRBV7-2,TGTGCCAGCAGCTTAGAGTCGCGGACTGAAGCTTTCTTT,CASSLESRTEAFF
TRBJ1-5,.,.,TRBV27,TGTGCCAGCAGTACCTATAGCAATCAGCCCCAGCATTTT,CASSTYSNQPQHF
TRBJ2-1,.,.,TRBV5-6,TGTGCCAGCAGCATGGGCGGTCACAATGAGCAGTTCTTC,CASSMGGHNEQFF
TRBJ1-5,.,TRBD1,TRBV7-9,TGTGCCAGCAGCTTACAGGGGGAGCAGCCCCAGCATTTT,CASSLQGEQPQHF
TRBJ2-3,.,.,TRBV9,TGTGCCAGCAGCGTAGGGAGAGATACGCAGTATTTT,CASSVGRDTQYF
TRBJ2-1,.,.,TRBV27,TGTGCCAGCAGGCTAGGGGGTGAGCAGTTCTTC,CASRLGGEQFF
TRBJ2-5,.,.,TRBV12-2,TGTGCAAGTCGCTTAGACGACAGGGGAGAGACCCAGTACTTC,CASRLDDRGETQYF
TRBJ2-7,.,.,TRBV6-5,TGTGCCAGCAGTTACTCCCGACTAGGCGAGCAGTACTTC,CASSYSRLGEQYF
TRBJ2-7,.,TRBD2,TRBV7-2,TGTGCCAGCAGCTTATCTAGCGGCTACGAGCAGTACTTC,CASSLSSGYEQYF
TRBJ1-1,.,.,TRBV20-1,TGCAGTGCTAGTGACCCACAGGGGAACACTGAAGCTTTCTTT,CSASDPQGNTEAFF
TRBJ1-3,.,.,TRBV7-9,TGTGCCAGCAGCGCCGGGTCGATCTCTGGAAACACCATATATTTT,CASSAGSISGNTIYF